The next 22 T cell receptor beta chains were all read from a single sample in a study of blood T cell repertoires in COVID-19. TCRdb's table, derived via immunoSEQ multiplex PCR, lists solely in-frame clones and lacks some. Of roughly 250,000 clones listed, roughly 80% are singletons. The specimen sequenced was peripheral blood. The receptors were sampled from a woman in her forties with active or convalescent COVID-19.

V is TRBV19 and J is TRBJ1-6; TRBD1 agrees at 9 bases. The germline V gene encodes CDR1 LNHDA and CDR2 SQIVND (reference sequence). This CDR3 has 14 residues. V lost 7 bases, J lost 9 bases, and 7 bases stayed unmatched. CDR3 sequence: CASTVTGGRSPLHF. The CDR3 DNA reads TGTGCCAGTACGGTCACAGGGGGCCGTTCACCCCTCCACTTT.

This clone appeared a few times. The chain links TRBV5-6 to TRBJ1-1; D remains ambiguous. This CDR3 has 12 residues. V gave up 2 bases and J gave up 4 bases, with 6 bases separating them. Germline V gene lookup returns CDR1 SGHDT and CDR2 YYEEEE. The CDR3 DNA reads as TGTGCCAGCAGCTTCGTGGCCACTGAAGCTTTCTTT. This codes for CASSFVATEAFF.

The V call is TRBV5-1, the J call TRBJ1-2; a possible D gene is TRBD1 (5 bases). CDR1 and CDR2 (germline): SGHRS, YFSETQ. V lost 0 bases, J lost 3 bases, and 9 bases lay in between. The CDR3 contains 14 residues. CDR3 in amino acids: CASSLEGRDYGYTF. Here the CDR3 DNA reads TGCGCCAGCAGCTTGGAGGGCAGGGACTATGGCTACACCTTC.

V usage is TRBV28 and J usage is TRBJ1-2; no firm D call. The CDR3 has 12 residues. V lost 10 bases and J lost 3, with 12 bases in between. CDR1 is MDHEN, CDR2 SYDVKM, per germline. This chain's CDR3 is CAIELGDYGYTF. In nucleotides, the CDR3 is TGTGCCATCGAACTCGGGGACTATGGCTACACCTTC.

J is TRBJ2-1 and V is TRBV12-5; D possibly corresponds to TRBD2 (5 bases). Germline V lookup: CDR1 LGHNT, CDR2 FRNRAP. V was shortened by 4 bases and J by 8 bases, with 21 bases between the two germline ends. The CDR3 contains 16 residues. The CDR3 sequence: CASGWQLGPGSYEQFF. The CDR3 bases are TGTGCTAGTGGTTGGCAACTAGGGCCGGGGAGCTATGAGCAGTTCTTC.

This clone was counted a few times. The rearrangement uses TRBV19 and TRBJ1-5; no reliable D call. The CDR3 consists of 15 residues. Germline V gene data show CDR1 as LNHDA and CDR2 as SQIVND (reference sequence). The germline V and J ends were trimmed by 3 bases and 2 bases, with 11 bases remaining between them. This CDR3 is CASSIAGLGNQPQHF. The CDR3, as DNA: TGTGCCAGTAGTATTGCGGGTTTAGGCAATCAGCCCCAGCATTTT.

This chain connects TRBV28 to TRBJ1-5, with TRBD1 identical over 7 bases. With V trimmed by 6 bases and J by 4 bases, 9 bases remained unmatched. Per germline, CDR1 MDHEN and CDR2 SYDVKM. The CDR3 runs 15 residues. In nucleotides, the CDR3 is TGTGCCAGCAGGGCCTCGGGACAGCTTAATCAGCCCCAGCATTTT. Protein sequence: CASRASGQLNQPQHF.

V gene TRBV4-1 combines with J gene TRBJ2-5; D is ambiguous. V dropped 4 bases and J dropped 2 bases, with 8 bases sitting between them. This CDR3 region has 13 residues. Germline CDR1 is MGHRA and CDR2 is YSYEKL. In DNA, the CDR3 is TGCGCCAGCAGCCTCACAAGTCAAGAGACCCAGTACTTC. Translation: CASSLTSQETQYF.

On this clone: Compared with germline, one end of the junction differs, possibly owing to a read error. The rearrangement links TRBV7-7 to TRBJ2-3; no firm D call. The CDR3 is 13 residues long. CDR1 is SSHAT and CDR2 is FNYEAQ in the germline V gene (reference sequence). The CDR3: CASSLGQTDTQYF. The CDR3 DNA sequence: TGTGCTAGCAGCTTAGGCCAGACAGATACGCAGTATTTT.

Notes on this clone: One junction end does not reproduce the germline sequence, and a read error may be involved. This sequence joins TRBV28 and TRBJ1-1; D may be TRBD1 (6 bases). Germline assignment: CDR1 MDHEN and CDR2 SYDVKM. This CDR3 comprises 13 residues. The CDR3 region is CASSLRGNPEAFF. The CDR3, as DNA: TGTGCCAGCAGTTTAAGGGGGAACCCTGAAGCTTTCTTT.

The V and J genes are TRBV19 and TRBJ2-5; the D gene is possibly TRBD2 (6 bases). This CDR3 has 16 residues. With 5 bases removed from V and 1 base from J, the gap between germline ends came to 17 bases. The germline CDR1 and CDR2 sequences are LNHDA and SQIVND (reference sequence). CDR3 protein: CASSSLGRGSQETQYF. The CDR3, as DNA: TGTGCCAGTAGTTCCTTAGGTCGGGGGAGCCAAGAGACCCAGTACTTC. Full variable domain (outside the CDR3, taken from reference TRBV19 and TRBJ2-5): DGGITQSPKYLFRKEGQNVTLSCEQNLNHDAMYWYRQDPGQGLRLIYYSQIVNDFQKGDIAEGYSVSREKKESFPLTVTSAQKNPTAFYLCASSSLGRGSQETQYFGPGTRLLVL.

This clone appeared a few times. The J gene is TRBJ1-2, the V gene TRBV28, with 7 positions matching TRBD1. V was pared by 4 bases and J by 9 bases, with 11 bases of the junction left unmatched. Germline V lookup: CDR1 MDHEN, CDR2 SYDVKM. There are 14 residues in the CDR3. CDR3 region: CASSYPEQGSSYTF. For the CDR3, the DNA is TGTGCCAGCAGTTACCCGGAACAGGGGTCTAGCTACACCTTC.

The gene calls are TRBV7-2 and TRBJ2-6, with D perhaps matching TRBD2 (5 bases). V was clipped by 1 base and J by 3 bases, with 10 bases between them. The CDR3 runs 16 residues. Per the germline V gene, CDR1 is SGHTA and CDR2 is FQGNSA. The CDR3 loop reads CASSLGRRVGANVLTF. CDR3 sequence (DNA): TGTGCCAGCAGCTTAGGCAGGCGGGTTGGGGCCAACGTCCTGACTTTC. The full variable domain, rest sourced from reference TRBV7-2 and TRBJ2-6, is GAGVSQSPSNKVTEKGKDVELRCDPISGHTALYWYRQSLGQGLEFLIYFQGNSAPDKSGLPSDRFSAERTGGSVSTLTIQRTQQEDSAVYLCASSLGRRVGANVLTFGAGSRLTVL.

This chain joins TRBV5-4 and TRBJ1-3; TRBD1 might be the D (5 bases). The CDR3 extends over 15 amino acids. V was clipped by 4 bases and J by 0 bases, with 11 bases between them. Germline lookup yields CDR1 SGHNT and CDR2 YYREEE (reference sequence). This CDR3 reads CASSQDTFSGNTIYF. The CDR3, as DNA: TGTGCCAGCAGCCAGGACACCTTCTCTGGAAACACCATATATTTT.

The rearrangement uses TRBV5-1 and TRBJ1-6, with D unclear. Germline-derived CDR1 and CDR2 are SGHRS and YFSETQ. V was pared by 4 bases and J by 6 bases, with 11 bases between. CDR3 length: 14 residues. CDR3 residues: CASSDKSLNSPLHF. Here the CDR3 DNA reads TGCGCCAGCAGCGATAAGAGTCTTAATTCACCCCTCCACTTT.

The chain uses TRBV4-1 and TRBJ2-2; a possible D gene is TRBD1 (5 bases). Trimming pared 1 base from V and 6 bases from J, leaving 18 bases between. Germline V gene data show CDR1 as MGHRA and CDR2 as YSYEKL. The CDR3 is 17 residues long. The chain's CDR3 is CASSQGLAGILAGELFF. Written as DNA, the CDR3 is TGCGCCAGCAGCCAAGGCCTGGCAGGGATTTTGGCCGGGGAGCTGTTTTTT.

The V and J genes are TRBV28 and TRBJ1-2; D possibly corresponds to TRBD1 (6 bases). The CDR3 length is 15 residues. Looked up from germline, CDR1 is MDHEN and CDR2 is SYDVKM. V was pared by 6 bases and J by 1 base, with 15 bases between. The CDR3 DNA sequence: TGTGCCAGCAGCCGACAGGACAGTCTTAACTATGGCTACACCTTC. This gives the protein CASSRQDSLNYGYTF.

This chain joins TRBV6-4 and TRBJ1-6; D may be TRBD1 (6 bases). The CDR3 extends over 13 amino acids. Germline-derived CDR1 and CDR2 are MRHNA and SNTAGT. The germline V and J ends were trimmed by 4 bases and 7 bases, with 8 bases remaining between them. The CDR3 reads CASSGDRNSPLHF. The CDR3 DNA reads as TGTGCCAGCAGTGGCGACAGGAATTCACCCCTCCACTTT.

CDR3 DNA: TGTGCCAGCAGCAAATATGGCAATCAGCCCCAGCATTTT. Protein sequence: CASSKYGNQPQHF. The chain combines TRBV21-1 with TRBJ1-5. TRBV21-1 is marked as a pseudogene. This CDR3 spans 13 amino acids.

The rearrangement links TRBV7-9 to TRBJ2-5, with D possibly matching TRBD2 (6 bases). Germline lookup yields CDR1 SEHNR and CDR2 FQNEAQ (reference sequence). The V end was cut by 5 bases, the J end by 12 bases, with 19 bases between. The CDR3 spans 13 residues. The CDR3 sequence is CASSQGTAGSKYF. The CDR3 DNA sequence: TGTGCCAGCAGCCAAGGGACTGCCGGTTCGAAGTACTTC.

The gene calls are TRBV6-5 and TRBJ1-6; no reliable D call. Germline CDR1 and CDR2: MNHEY and SVGAGI. V was shortened by 0 bases and J by 0 bases, with 6 bases between the two germline ends. The CDR3 length is 16 residues. CDR3 loop: CASSYSRSSYNSPLHF. As DNA, the CDR3 is TGTGCCAGCAGTTACTCGCGGAGCTCCTATAATTCACCCCTCCACTTT.

V is TRBV2 and J is TRBJ1-1; D gene uncertain. The CDR3 is 12 residues long. Germline V lookup: CDR1 SNHLY, CDR2 FYNNEI. The ends were cut back, 6 bases at V and 0 bases at J, with 5 bases in the middle. The CDR3 sequence: CASREMNTEAFF. The CDR3 region has the DNA TGTGCCAGCAGGGAGATGAACACTGAAGCTTTCTTT.